This record covers a single TCR beta chain. The table came from immunoSEQ multiplex PCR; TCRdb's copy has only in-frame clones and leaves some out. The table shows 65,000 to 75,000 clones, with around 85% occurring only once. V shed 4 bases and J 7 bases; nucleotides not matched to a gene: 9. The V gene's germline CDR1 is LNHDA and CDR2 SQIVND (reference sequence). The CDR3 contains 16 residues. This specimen comes from a study of technical replicates of blood from a handful of donors. The specimen was PBMCs. The TCR originated in a human donor in good health. Some clones in this sample may be carry-over from other donors' samples. The chain combines TRBV19 with TRBJ2-1; 11 nucleotides align to TRBD1. Here the CDR3 DNA reads TGTGCCAGTAGTAGCGACCGGGACAGGGGGTCGAATGAGCAGTTCTTC. Translating gives CASSSDRDRGSNEQFF. Filled out from reference TRBV19 and TRBJ2-1, the complete variable domain reads DGGITQSPKYLFRKEGQNVTLSCEQNLNHDAMYWYRQDPGQGLRLIYYSQIVNDFQKGDIAEGYSVSREKKESFPLTVTSAQKNPTAFYLCASSSDRDRGSNEQFFGPGTRLTVL.